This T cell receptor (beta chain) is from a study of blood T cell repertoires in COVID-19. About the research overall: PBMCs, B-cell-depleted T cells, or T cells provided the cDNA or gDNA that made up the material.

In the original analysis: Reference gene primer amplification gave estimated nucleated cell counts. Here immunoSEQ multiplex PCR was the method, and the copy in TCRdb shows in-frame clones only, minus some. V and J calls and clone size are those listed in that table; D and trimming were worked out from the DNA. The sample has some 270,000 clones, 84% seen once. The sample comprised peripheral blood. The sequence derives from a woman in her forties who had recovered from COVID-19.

The CDR3 bases are TGTGCCAGCAGGAGTTTGCCTAACTATGGCTACACCTTC. It yields the protein CASRSLPNYGYTF. This chain links TRBV6-5 with TRBJ1-2, with unresolved D. This CDR3 is built from 13 residues. The germline gives CDR1 MNHEY, CDR2 SVGAGI. Trimming removed 6 bases from V and 0 bases from J, with 8 bases in between.